One and the same sample provided the 23 T cell receptor beta chains below, sequenced in a study of OX40 agonist ivuxolimab in advanced cancers. Produced via immunoSEQ multiplex PCR; TCRdb's table is partial and in-frame only. The table includes around 150,000 clones, 90% to 95% detected once. This specimen consisted of CD4+ or CD8+ T cells sorted from blood, obtained in a trial of the OX40 agonist ivuxolimab. These receptors all stem from an adult with an advanced solid tumor such as melanoma, head and neck, liver or kidney cancer.

The chain joins TRBV7-8 to TRBJ1-5; D gene unclear. Trimming took off 1 base at V and 0 bases at J, with 1 base between the two ends. The length of the CDR3 is 13 residues. Per the germline V gene, CDR1 is SGHVS and CDR2 is FQNEAQ. The CDR3 region is CASSLDSNQPQHF. The CDR3 DNA reads TGTGCCAGCAGCTTAGATAGCAATCAGCCCCAGCATTTT.

V gene TRBV4-3 combines with J gene TRBJ2-3, with D unresolved. The germline V gene has CDR1 LGHNA and CDR2 YSLEER. The V end was cut by 0 bases, the J end by 0 bases, with 4 bases between. The CDR3 is 14 amino acids. The CDR3 is CASSQEGSTDTQYF. CDR3 bases: TGCGCCAGCAGCCAAGAAGGCAGCACAGATACGCAGTATTTT.

This chain connects TRBV29-1 to TRBJ1-2, with D perhaps TRBD1 (5 bases). Trimming took off 0 bases at V and 1 base at J, with 12 bases between the two ends. The CDR3 has 15 residues. CDR1 is SQVTM, CDR2 ANQGSEA, per germline. The CDR3 is CSVEDKGALNYGYTF. The CDR3 nucleotides are TGCAGCGTTGAAGACAAAGGGGCCCTTAACTATGGCTACACCTTC.

The chain carries TRBV9 and TRBJ2-7; perhaps TRBD1 as D (5 bases). The CDR3 spans 17 residues. Trimming cost V 0 bases and J 0 bases, with 16 bases left between them. Germline CDR1 and CDR2: SGDLS and YYNGEE. This CDR3 is CASSVDEGVGLSYEQYF. CDR3 nucleotides: TGTGCCAGCAGCGTAGATGAAGGGGTGGGCCTCTCCTACGAGCAGTACTTC.

This clone was counted once. The chain is built from TRBV6-5 and TRBJ1-1, with D possibly matching TRBD1 (5 bases). Germline values: CDR1 MNHEY, CDR2 SVGAGI. V shed 6 bases and J shed 0 bases, with 11 bases lying between them. The CDR3 consists of 14 residues. The CDR3 DNA sequence: TGTGCCAGCAGCCGGACACGTCTGAACACTGAAGCTTTCTTT. Protein: CASSRTRLNTEAFF.

J is TRBJ2-7 and V is TRBV19; D may be TRBD1 (5 bases). This CDR3 has 14 residues. Trimming shortened V by 7 bases and J by 2 bases, and 15 bases separated the two germline ends. CDR1 LNHDA and CDR2 SQIVND come from the germline V gene (reference sequence). In DNA, the CDR3 is TGTGCCAGTAAGGAAACAGGAACCACCTACGAGCAGTACTTC. Amino acid sequence: CASKETGTTYEQYF. Drawing the rest from reference TRBV19 and TRBJ2-7, the complete variable domain is DGGITQSPKYLFRKEGQNVTLSCEQNLNHDAMYWYRQDPGQGLRLIYYSQIVNDFQKGDIAEGYSVSREKKESFPLTVTSAQKNPTAFYLCASKETGTTYEQYFGPGTRLTVT.

The chain recombines TRBV6-6 with TRBJ2-7; D is uncertain. V shed 4 bases and J shed 7 bases, with 17 bases lying between them. Germline V gives CDR1 MNHNY, CDR2 SVGAGI (reference sequence). The CDR3 has 14 residues. CDR3 sequence (DNA): TGTGCCAGCAGTTCCCCTGGACGGCATGGGGAGCAGTACTTC. Its protein product is CASSSPGRHGEQYF.

This chain connects TRBV5-1 to TRBJ1-1, with 9 bases that match TRBD1. The CDR3 has 14 residues. V lost 4 bases to trimming and J lost 4 bases; unmatched junction nucleotides: 5. Germline V gene lookup returns CDR1 SGHRS and CDR2 YFSETQ. The CDR3 bases are TGCGCCAGCAGCCAGGACAGGGGAGGCACTGAAGCTTTCTTT. Translation: CASSQDRGGTEAFF.

The rearrangement links TRBV19 to TRBJ1-2; TRBD1 is a possible D gene (5 bases). CDR3 length: 14 amino acids. CDR1 and CDR2 from the germline V gene are LNHDA and SQIVND (reference sequence). V gave up 1 base and J gave up 9 bases, with 15 bases separating them. CDR3: CASSIVQGTSRYTF. The CDR3 DNA follows: TGTGCCAGTAGTATAGTGCAGGGAACTTCGCGCTACACCTTC.

J is TRBJ1-3 and V is TRBV11-2; 9 nucleotides agree with TRBD1. The junction had 1 base not matched to a gene; V was cut back by 1 base and J by 0 bases. Germline V gene lookup returns CDR1 SGHAT and CDR2 FQNNGV. This CDR3 is built from 16 residues. For the CDR3, the DNA is TGTGCCAGCAGCTTAGGGGACAGGGTCTCTGGAAACACCATATATTTT. It is translated as CASSLGDRVSGNTIYF.

The chain joins TRBV28 to TRBJ2-7, with 12 nucleotides matching TRBD2. V trimming: 5 bases; J trimming: 5 bases; junction bases outside the gene matches: 10. The CDR3 has 16 amino acids. Germline values: CDR1 MDHEN, CDR2 SYDVKM. CDR3 in amino acids: CASSLQTSGSTHEQYF. The CDR3 DNA follows: TGTGCCAGCAGTCTACAGACTAGCGGGAGTACCCACGAGCAGTACTTC.

The chain uses TRBV10-1 and TRBJ1-3; D call uncertain. V lost 5 bases and J 0 bases, leaving 14 bases between the germline ends. The V gene's germline CDR1 is WNHNN and CDR2 SYGVQD (reference sequence). The CDR3 has 16 amino acids. Here the CDR3 DNA reads TGCGCCAGCAGTCCTTCCCGTGCTAGCTCTGGAAACACCATATATTTT. Translating gives CASSPSRASSGNTIYF.

The gene calls are TRBV5-4 and TRBJ2-1, with TRBD2 matching 8 bases. CDR3 length equals 15 residues. After removal of 2 bases from V and 3 bases from J, the junction contained 4 bases not matched to a gene. Per the germline V gene, CDR1 is SGHNT and CDR2 is YYREEE (reference sequence). Here the CDR3 DNA reads TGTGCCAGCAGCTTCGGGGGGGGAGGCTACAATGAGCAGTTCTTC. Translating it yields CASSFGGGGYNEQFF.

The chain combines TRBV27 with TRBJ2-5, with D perhaps TRBD1 (5 bases). The DNA end lines up better with TRBJ2-7; the J call may be wrong. CDR3 length: 15 residues. Germline values: CDR1 MNHEY, CDR2 SMNVEV (reference sequence). CDR3 protein: CASSLSVTETYEQYF. CDR3 DNA sequence: TGTGCCAGCAGTTTGTCAGTGACAGAGACCTACGAGCAGTACTTC.

The rearrangement uses TRBV19 and TRBJ1-1; D call uncertain. The CDR3 covers 13 residues. The ends were cut back, 5 bases at V and 5 bases at J, with 12 bases in the middle. Germline CDR1 reads LNHDA; CDR2 reads SQIVND (reference sequence). The CDR3 nucleotides are TGTGCCAGTAGTGTCCTCTTCCGTACTGAAGCTTTCTTT. This encodes CASSVLFRTEAFF.

The chain carries TRBV7-2 and TRBJ1-2, with no clear D. The CDR3 is 13 amino acids. The V end was cut by 1 base, the J end by 4 bases, with 7 bases between. CDR1 is SGHTA and CDR2 is FQGNSA in the germline V gene. In nucleotides, the CDR3 is TGTGCCAGCAGCTTAGGGGCAGTCTATGGCTACACCTTC. It specifies CASSLGAVYGYTF.

The gene calls are TRBV29-1 and TRBJ2-3; 7 bases agree with TRBD2. The CDR3 has 17 amino acids. Trimming cost V 2 bases and J 2 bases; bases outside gene matches: 13. Germline V gene lookup returns CDR1 SQVTM and CDR2 ANQGSEA. CDR3 nucleotide sequence: TGCAGCGTTGAATCAAGACTAGCTTACCCTTACACAGATACGCAGTATTTT. Translated, it gives CSVESRLAYPYTDTQYF.

This chain links TRBV7-6 with TRBJ1-4; D gene ambiguous. The CDR3 spans 14 residues. The germline V and J ends were trimmed by 3 bases and 8 bases, with 13 bases remaining between them. Looked up from germline, CDR1 is SGHVS and CDR2 is FNYEAQ. The CDR3 region is CASSLREGGEKLFF. DNA of the CDR3: TGTGCCAGCAGCTTGAGAGAGGGTGGGGAAAAACTGTTTTTT.

This clone was seen just once. As DNA, the CDR3 is TGCGCCAGCAGCTTGGCCGGGGGGATGAACACCGGGGAGCTGTTTTTT. It specifies CASSLAGGMNTGELFF. V is TRBV5-1 and J is TRBJ2-2, with 7 bases identical to TRBD2. Trimming removed 0 bases from V and 1 base from J; junction bases left unmatched: 3. From germline, CDR1 is SGHRS and CDR2 YFSETQ. This CDR3 spans 16 amino acids. The full variable domain, its missing parts supplied by reference TRBV5-1 and TRBJ2-2, is KAGVTQTPRYLIKTRGQQVTLSCSPISGHRSVSWYQQTPGQGLQFLFEYFSETQRNKGNFPGRFSGRQFSNSRSEMNVSTLELGDSALYLCASSLAGGMNTGELFFGEGSRLTVL.

The rearrangement joins TRBV11-2 to TRBJ1-1; 7 nucleotides align to TRBD1. J lost 7 bases, V lost 5 bases, and 10 bases had no gene match. The CDR3 loop spans 14 amino acids. Germline CDR1 is SGHAT and CDR2 is FQNNGV. CDR3: CASSLPGQFYEAFF. Here the CDR3 DNA reads TGTGCCAGCAGCCTACCGGGACAGTTTTATGAAGCTTTCTTT.

The chain is built from TRBV28 and TRBJ2-7, with D possibly being TRBD1 (6 bases). CDR3 length equals 15 residues. V was cut by 5 bases and J by 0 bases, with 14 bases left in between. Germline CDR1 and CDR2: MDHEN and SYDVKM. For the CDR3, the DNA is TGTGCCAGCAGTCGAGGGGGACCCCTCTCCTACGAGCAGTACTTC. As protein: CASSRGGPLSYEQYF.

A few counts support this clone. V and J are TRBV9 and TRBJ1-4, with a weak D call TRBD1 (5 bases). This CDR3 comprises 15 residues. The ends were cut back, 0 bases at V and 8 bases at J, with 14 bases in the middle. The germline CDR1 and CDR2 sequences are SGDLS and YYNGEE. CDR3 sequence: CASSVDGGSGEKLFF. CDR3 nucleotides: TGTGCCAGCAGCGTAGACGGGGGTTCAGGGGAAAAACTGTTTTTT.

The J gene is TRBJ1-2, the V gene TRBV7-2; 10 nucleotides match TRBD1. The trim removed 2 bases at V and 3 bases at J, leaving 3 bases unmatched. The CDR3 is 15 amino acids. Germline values: CDR1 SGHTA, CDR2 FQGNSA. This CDR3 reads CASSLMTGGHYGYTF. In nucleotides, the CDR3 is TGTGCCAGCAGCTTAATGACAGGGGGCCACTATGGCTACACCTTC.